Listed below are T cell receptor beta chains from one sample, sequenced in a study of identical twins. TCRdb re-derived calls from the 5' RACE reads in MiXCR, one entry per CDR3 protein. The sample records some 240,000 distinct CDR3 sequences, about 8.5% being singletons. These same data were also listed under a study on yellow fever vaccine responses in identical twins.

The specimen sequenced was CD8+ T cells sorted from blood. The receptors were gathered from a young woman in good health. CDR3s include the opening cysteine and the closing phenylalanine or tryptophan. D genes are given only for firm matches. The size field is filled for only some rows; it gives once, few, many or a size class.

CDR3 protein: CASSQAVASGTGELFF
CDR3 DNA: TGTGCCAGCAGCCAAGCGGTAGCTAGCGGGACCGGGGAGCTGTTTTTT
J gene: TRBJ2-2
V gene: TRBV4-2
clone size: NA
D gene: TRBD2

CDR3 protein: CASSVGGSQIGQFF
CDR3 DNA: TGTGCCAGCAGCGTCGGAGGGAGCCAAATAGGGCAGTTCTTC
J gene: TRBJ2-1
V gene: TRBV9
clone size: few
D gene: NA

CDR3 protein: CAIRRLMLAGGTDTQYF
CDR3 DNA: TGTGCCATCAGGAGACTGATGCTAGCGGGAGGCACAGATACGCAGTATTTT
J gene: TRBJ2-3
V gene: TRBV10-3
clone size: few
D gene: TRBD2

CDR3 protein: CASSLTEPLGREQFF
CDR3 DNA: TGTGCCAGCAGCTTAACGGAGCCCCTTGGTAGGGAGCAGTTCTTC
J gene: TRBJ2-1
V gene: TRBV7-9
clone size: few
D gene: NA

CDR3 protein: CASSFRTGNYEQYF
CDR3 DNA: TGTGCCAGCAGCTTCAGGACAGGGAACTACGAGCAGTACTTC
J gene: TRBJ2-7
V gene: TRBV5-5
clone size: many
D gene: TRBD1

CDR3 protein: CASSQEFPGTGGSYEQYF
CDR3 DNA: TGTGCCAGCAGCCAAGAGTTCCCTGGGACAGGGGGGTCCTACGAGCAGTACTTC
J gene: TRBJ2-7
V gene: TRBV3-1
clone size: NA
D gene: TRBD1

CDR3 protein: CASSLGQVNEQFF
CDR3 DNA: TGTGCCAGCAGTTTAGGGCAGGTCAATGAGCAGTTCTTC
J gene: TRBJ2-1
V gene: TRBV27
clone size: many
D gene: NA

CDR3 protein: CASSSSGPLGLYF
CDR3 DNA: TGCGCCAGCAGCTCCTCCGGGCCGCTCGGATTGTATTTT
J gene: TRBJ2-3
V gene: TRBV5-1
clone size: few
D gene: NA

CDR3 protein: CASSQAGERTDTQYF
CDR3 DNA: TGCGCCAGCAGCCAAGCAGGGGAACGCACAGATACGCAGTATTTT
J gene: TRBJ2-3
V gene: TRBV4-3
clone size: NA
D gene: NA

CDR3 protein: CASSLGQGYTEAFF
CDR3 DNA: TGTGCCAGCAGTCTAGGACAGGGCTACACTGAAGCTTTCTTT
J gene: TRBJ1-1
V gene: TRBV28
clone size: few
D gene: TRBD1

CDR3 protein: CASSILNRDREPDTQYF
CDR3 DNA: TGTGCCAGCAGCATCCTTAACCGGGACAGGGAACCAGATACGCAGTATTTT
J gene: TRBJ2-3
V gene: TRBV21-1
clone size: few
D gene: NA

CDR3 protein: CASSNAGANTEAFF
CDR3 DNA: TGTGCCAGCAGCAACGCAGGGGCGAACACTGAAGCTTTCTTT
J gene: TRBJ1-1
V gene: TRBV6-4
clone size: many
D gene: NA

CDR3 protein: CSARGDTLYEQYF
CDR3 DNA: TGCAGTGCTAGAGGGGACACACTCTACGAGCAGTACTTC
J gene: TRBJ2-7
V gene: TRBV20-1
clone size: NA
D gene: NA

CDR3 protein: CASSQSAGEEETQYF
CDR3 DNA: TGCGCCAGCAGCCAATCAGCGGGAGAGGAAGAGACCCAGTACTTC
J gene: TRBJ2-5
V gene: TRBV4-1
clone size: few
D gene: TRBD2

CDR3 protein: CASSYFNPTGQPQHF
CDR3 DNA: TGTGCCAGCAGTTATTTTAACCCTACGGGACAGCCCCAGCATTTT
J gene: TRBJ1-5
V gene: TRBV6-2/TRBV6-3
clone size: NA
D gene: NA

CDR3 protein: CATSRGDPDTQYF
CDR3 DNA: TGTGCCACCAGCAGAGGTGACCCAGATACGCAGTATTTT
J gene: TRBJ2-3
V gene: TRBV15
clone size: many
D gene: NA

CDR3 protein: CASSLKGGTGTRRTDTQYF
CDR3 DNA: TGTGCCAGCAGTTTAAAAGGGGGGACGGGGACTAGACGCACAGATACGCAGTATTTT
J gene: TRBJ2-3
V gene: TRBV28
clone size: few
D gene: TRBD2

CDR3 protein: CASSSDVGPGWEVIEQYF
CDR3 DNA: TGCGCCAGCAGCTCCGACGTGGGGCCAGGTTGGGAGGTTATCGAGCAGTACTTC
J gene: TRBJ2-7
V gene: TRBV5-1
clone size: NA
D gene: NA

CDR3 protein: CASSLEGLAETDTQYF
CDR3 DNA: TGTGCCAGCAGCTTGGAGGGACTAGCGGAAACAGATACGCAGTATTTT
J gene: TRBJ2-3
V gene: TRBV5-6
clone size: NA
D gene: TRBD2

CDR3 protein: CSAAAVNYNEQFF
CDR3 DNA: TGCAGCGCCGCAGCAGTGAACTACAATGAGCAGTTCTTC
J gene: TRBJ2-1
V gene: TRBV29-1
clone size: few
D gene: NA

CDR3 protein: CASSLDWEDVRGEKLFF
CDR3 DNA: TGTGCCAGCAGCCTAGATTGGGAGGACGTTAGGGGTGAAAAACTGTTTTTT
J gene: TRBJ1-4
V gene: TRBV7-8
clone size: NA
D gene: NA

CDR3 protein: CASSTPTGTYEQFF
CDR3 DNA: TGTGCCAGCAGTACCCCGACCGGAACCTATGAGCAGTTCTTC
J gene: TRBJ2-1
V gene: TRBV7-9
clone size: few
D gene: NA

CDR3 protein: CASSGTADNSPLHF
CDR3 DNA: TGCGCCAGCAGTGGGACAGCCGATAATTCACCCCTCCACTTT
J gene: TRBJ1-6
V gene: TRBV10-1
clone size: many
D gene: NA

CDR3 protein: CSVPGWNTEAFF
CDR3 DNA: TGCAGCGTTCCGGGGTGGAACACTGAAGCTTTCTTT
J gene: TRBJ1-1
V gene: TRBV29-1
clone size: many
D gene: NA

CDR3 protein: CASTLYNEQFF
CDR3 DNA: TGTGCCAGCACTTTGTACAATGAGCAGTTCTTC
J gene: TRBJ2-1
V gene: TRBV5-8
clone size: NA
D gene: NA

CDR3 protein: CASSDSSGLAADTQYF
CDR3 DNA: TGTGCCAGCAGTGACTCTTCCGGACTAGCGGCAGATACGCAGTATTTT
J gene: TRBJ2-3
V gene: TRBV6-4
clone size: NA
D gene: TRBD2

CDR3 protein: CASSDGLAGTNTGELFF
CDR3 DNA: TGTGCTAGCAGCGACGGACTAGCGGGGACGAACACCGGGGAGCTGTTTTTT
J gene: TRBJ2-2
V gene: TRBV7-7
clone size: NA
D gene: TRBD2

CDR3 protein: CASSLVPGRQPQETQYF
CDR3 DNA: TGTGCCAGCAGCTTGGTCCCGGGACGCCAACCGCAAGAGACCCAGTACTTC
J gene: TRBJ2-5
V gene: TRBV7-9
clone size: NA
D gene: NA

CDR3 protein: CASSLPGTGFDNEQFF
CDR3 DNA: TGTGCCAGCAGCTTACCCGGGACAGGGTTCGACAATGAGCAGTTCTTC
J gene: TRBJ2-1
V gene: TRBV7-9
clone size: few
D gene: TRBD1

CDR3 protein: CASSDRGAGANVLTF
CDR3 DNA: TGTGCCAGCAGTGACAGGGGAGCTGGGGCCAACGTCCTGACTTTC
J gene: TRBJ2-6
V gene: TRBV12-3/TRBV12-4
clone size: NA
D gene: TRBD1

CDR3 protein: CASSPKAGTRISAYNEQFF
CDR3 DNA: TGCGCCAGCAGCCCGAAGGCCGGGACCAGGATATCGGCCTACAATGAGCAGTTCTTC
J gene: TRBJ2-1
V gene: TRBV5-1
clone size: NA
D gene: NA

CDR3 protein: CASSRMIGDPAEAFF
CDR3 DNA: TGCGCCAGCAGCCGCATGATAGGGGATCCCGCTGAAGCTTTCTTT
J gene: TRBJ1-1
V gene: TRBV4-1
clone size: many
D gene: NA

CDR3 protein: CASSSGHGLNTEAFF
CDR3 DNA: TGTGCCAGCAGCTCAGGACACGGATTGAACACTGAAGCTTTCTTT
J gene: TRBJ1-1
V gene: TRBV11-2
clone size: few
D gene: NA

CDR3 protein: CASSYGTGDTGELFF
CDR3 DNA: TGTGCCAGCAGTTATGGGACAGGGGACACCGGGGAGCTGTTTTTT
J gene: TRBJ2-2
V gene: TRBV6-2/TRBV6-3
clone size: NA
D gene: TRBD1

CDR3 protein: CASSYSRLAGVRDTQYF
CDR3 DNA: TGTGCCAGCAGTTACTCGAGGCTAGCGGGAGTGAGAGATACGCAGTATTTT
J gene: TRBJ2-3
V gene: TRBV6-5
clone size: many
D gene: TRBD2

CDR3 protein: CAISDPDRGIAETQYF
CDR3 DNA: TGTGCCATCAGTGATCCAGACAGGGGGATTGCAGAGACCCAGTACTTC
J gene: TRBJ2-5
V gene: TRBV10-3
clone size: NA
D gene: TRBD1

CDR3 protein: CASSQDWESSSAKNIQYF
CDR3 DNA: TGTGCCAGCAGCCAAGATTGGGAATCGTCGTCAGCCAAAAACATTCAGTACTTC
J gene: TRBJ2-4
V gene: TRBV4-2
clone size: NA
D gene: NA

CDR3 protein: CASSSVTFGLSHISYEQYF
CDR3 DNA: TGTGCCAGCAGCTCCGTGACCTTTGGACTCTCCCACATTTCCTACGAGCAGTACTTC
J gene: TRBJ2-7
V gene: TRBV28
clone size: NA
D gene: NA

CDR3 protein: CASSFWTSEEQFF
CDR3 DNA: TGTGCCAGCAGCTTTTGGACAAGTGAAGAGCAGTTCTTC
J gene: TRBJ2-1
V gene: TRBV5-6
clone size: NA
D gene: NA

CDR3 protein: CASSSAGTLLGDTQYF
CDR3 DNA: TGTGCCAGCAGCTCCGCCGGGACTCTTCTGGGGGATACGCAGTATTTT
J gene: TRBJ2-3
V gene: TRBV7-9
clone size: few
D gene: NA

CDR3 protein: CASSTGVRSFSYNEQFF
CDR3 DNA: TGTGCCAGCAGTACAGGGGTCCGGTCCTTCTCCTACAATGAGCAGTTCTTC
J gene: TRBJ2-1
V gene: TRBV27
clone size: NA
D gene: TRBD1

CDR3 protein: CASSSGTLPYEQYF
CDR3 DNA: TGCGCCAGCAGTTCCGGGACTCTTCCATACGAGCAGTACTTC
J gene: TRBJ2-7
V gene: TRBV5-1
clone size: few
D gene: NA

CDR3 protein: CASSGDSPGLFF
CDR3 DNA: TGTGCCAGCAGCGGAGACAGTCCGGGTCTGTTCTTC
J gene: TRBJ2-1
V gene: TRBV7-9
clone size: many
D gene: NA

CDR3 protein: CASSSVKLAGSTDTQYF
CDR3 DNA: TGTGCCAGCAGCTCGGTAAAACTAGCGGGTTCCACAGATACGCAGTATTTT
J gene: TRBJ2-3
V gene: TRBV11-1
clone size: NA
D gene: TRBD2

CDR3 protein: CASSPERVDSKWGGSQHF
CDR3 DNA: TGTGCCAGCAGTCCCGAAAGAGTAGACAGTAAATGGGGTGGATCCCAGCATTTT
J gene: TRBJ1-5
V gene: TRBV6-1
clone size: NA
D gene: NA

CDR3 protein: CASSQGLLDLQETQYF
CDR3 DNA: TGCGCCAGCAGCCAGGGCCTACTAGACCTACAAGAGACCCAGTACTTC
J gene: TRBJ2-5
V gene: TRBV4-3
clone size: many
D gene: NA

CDR3 protein: CASSPRLAGGPNEQFF
CDR3 DNA: TGCGCCAGCAGCCCCAGACTAGCGGGGGGGCCAAATGAGCAGTTCTTC
J gene: TRBJ2-1
V gene: TRBV4-1
clone size: few
D gene: TRBD2

CDR3 protein: CASSSSDRPSYEQYF
CDR3 DNA: NA
J gene: TRBJ2-7
V gene: TRBV2
clone size: few
D gene: NA

CDR3 protein: CASSIARGSEAFF
CDR3 DNA: TGTGCCAGCAGTATAGCCAGGGGTTCTGAAGCTTTCTTT
J gene: TRBJ1-1
V gene: TRBV6-1
clone size: NA
D gene: NA

CDR3 protein: CASSLSGSAYEQYF
CDR3 DNA: TGTGCCAGCAGCTTATCGGGATCCGCCTACGAGCAGTACTTC
J gene: TRBJ2-7
V gene: TRBV7-9
clone size: few
D gene: NA

CDR3 protein: CASSPQGLYGYTF
CDR3 DNA: TGTGCCAGCAGCCCACAGGGACTCTATGGCTACACCTTC
J gene: TRBJ1-2
V gene: TRBV27
clone size: few
D gene: NA